A selection of T cell receptor beta chains follows, all from one sample in a study of regulatory T cells in long-lasting Graves disease. Using its own MiXCR run on the multiplex PCR reads, TCRdb lists one record per CDR3 protein. The sample has around 450,000 distinct CDR3 sequences; 20% to 25% are singletons. The sequencing used peripheral blood mononuclear cells (PBMCs), collected when the disease was refractory, from a patient treated with antithyroid drugs. The receptors come from a female donor with Graves disease. Both conserved end residues are part of each CDR3. Each record gives: J gene, V gene, clone size, D gene, CDR3 DNA, CDR3 protein. The D gene is left open where the match is weak. Expanded clones get a size class; other rows say once, few or many, or leave the size out.

j_gene: TRBJ2-5
v_gene: TRBV12-3/TRBV12-4
abundance: many
d_gene: NA
CDR3nt: TGTGCCAGCACCGACAGCCAAGAGACCCAGTACTTC
CDR3aa: CASTDSQETQYF

j_gene: TRBJ1-2
v_gene: TRBV4-2
abundance: few
d_gene: TRBD1
CDR3nt: TGTGCCAGCAGCCGCCTTACAGGGGGAGGAGAGTATGGCTACACCTTC
CDR3aa: CASSRLTGGGEYGYTF

j_gene: TRBJ1-1
v_gene: TRBV6-1
abundance: once
d_gene: NA
CDR3nt: TGTGTCAGCAGTGAAGCGCTTGAAGCTTTCTTT
CDR3aa: CVSSEALEAFF

j_gene: TRBJ1-1
v_gene: TRBV29-1
abundance: NA
d_gene: NA
CDR3nt: TGCAGCGTTGAACTAGGTAGGACTGAAGCTTTCTTT
CDR3aa: CSVELGRTEAFF

j_gene: TRBJ1-1
v_gene: TRBV12-3/TRBV12-4
abundance: NA
d_gene: NA
CDR3nt: TGTGCCAGCAGTTTAGCGAAAAGGTTTGGAGCTTTCTTT
CDR3aa: CASSLAKRFGAFF

j_gene: TRBJ1-1
v_gene: TRBV12-3/TRBV12-4
abundance: many
d_gene: NA
CDR3nt: TGTGCCAGCAGTTTATATTCGCTCATGAACACTGAAGCTTTCTTT
CDR3aa: CASSLYSLMNTEAFF

j_gene: TRBJ2-1
v_gene: TRBV7-9
abundance: few
d_gene: NA
CDR3nt: TGTGCCAGCAGCTTTAGGACGGAATACTCCTACAATGAGCAGTTCTTC
CDR3aa: CASSFRTEYSYNEQFF

j_gene: TRBJ2-3
v_gene: TRBV10-3
abundance: NA
d_gene: NA
CDR3nt: TGTGCCATCAGTAACACCGCCCGGGTGCTGTCAGGAGATACGCAGTATTTT
CDR3aa: CAISNTARVLSGDTQYF

j_gene: TRBJ2-6
v_gene: TRBV6-2/TRBV6-3
abundance: few
d_gene: TRBD2
CDR3nt: TGTGCCAGCAGTGGTAGCGGGGGAAGCCCTGGGGCCAACGTCCTGACTTTC
CDR3aa: CASSGSGGSPGANVLTF

j_gene: TRBJ1-3
v_gene: TRBV4-1
abundance: NA
d_gene: TRBD1
CDR3nt: TGCGCCAGCAGCCAGCCGGGACAGGGAAACACCATATATTTT
CDR3aa: CASSQPGQGNTIYF

j_gene: TRBJ1-2
v_gene: TRBV6-1
abundance: many
d_gene: NA
CDR3nt: TGTGCCAGCAGAACCGGGACATACTATGGCTACACCTTC
CDR3aa: CASRTGTYYGYTF

j_gene: TRBJ2-5
v_gene: TRBV12-3/TRBV12-4
abundance: many
d_gene: TRBD2
CDR3nt: TGTGCCAGCAGTTCTCCTACTAGCGGAGAGACCCAGTACTTC
CDR3aa: CASSSPTSGETQYF

j_gene: TRBJ2-2
v_gene: TRBV2
abundance: NA
d_gene: NA
CDR3nt: TGTGCCGGCAGACCGACTAGGACCGGGGAGCTGTTTTTT
CDR3aa: CAGRPTRTGELFF

j_gene: TRBJ2-1
v_gene: TRBV12-3/TRBV12-4
abundance: few
d_gene: NA
CDR3nt: TGTGCCAGCAGCCCCTCGCCCCGGGTTTCTCATGAGCAGTTCTTC
CDR3aa: CASSPSPRVSHEQFF

j_gene: TRBJ2-7
v_gene: TRBV5-4
abundance: NA
d_gene: TRBD2
CDR3nt: TGTGCCAGCAGCTTGGGAGTAGGGCCGGGACTAGGCTACGAGCAGTACTTC
CDR3aa: CASSLGVGPGLGYEQYF

j_gene: TRBJ2-2
v_gene: TRBV28
abundance: NA
d_gene: TRBD1
CDR3nt: TGTGCCAGCAGTTCAGATGGGACAGGTGACCTTACCGGGGAGCTGTTTTTT
CDR3aa: CASSSDGTGDLTGELFF

j_gene: TRBJ1-2
v_gene: TRBV7-2
abundance: few
d_gene: TRBD1
CDR3nt: TGTGCCAGCAGCTCAGTCCGACCCGGGACAGCTAACTATGGCTACACCTTC
CDR3aa: CASSSVRPGTANYGYTF

j_gene: TRBJ2-2
v_gene: TRBV6-5
abundance: few
d_gene: NA
CDR3nt: TGTGCCAGCAGTTACCCCTTCGTCCAAGATGACACCGGGGAGCTGTTTTTT
CDR3aa: CASSYPFVQDDTGELFF

j_gene: TRBJ2-7
v_gene: TRBV5-1
abundance: NA
d_gene: TRBD2
CDR3nt: TGCGCCAGCAGCTTCGGACTAGCGGGAGACCCCACCTACGAGCAGTACTTC
CDR3aa: CASSFGLAGDPTYEQYF

j_gene: TRBJ2-5
v_gene: TRBV13
abundance: many
d_gene: NA
CDR3nt: TGTGCCAGCAGCTTAGGAGTTAGCTGGGAGACCCAGTACTTC
CDR3aa: CASSLGVSWETQYF

j_gene: TRBJ2-7
v_gene: TRBV25-1
abundance: many
d_gene: NA
CDR3nt: TGTGCCAGCAGTGGAGGGAGCTACGAGCAGTACTTC
CDR3aa: CASSGGSYEQYF

j_gene: TRBJ1-5
v_gene: TRBV28
abundance: NA
d_gene: NA
CDR3nt: TGTGCCAGCATCATGCATGCCGGGGAGGGTGGCAATCAGCCCCAGCATTTT
CDR3aa: CASIMHAGEGGNQPQHF

j_gene: TRBJ1-1
v_gene: TRBV6-2/TRBV6-3
abundance: many
d_gene: NA
CDR3nt: TGTGCCAGCAGTTACTCGATTAGGGGCGACTACACTGAAGCTTTCTTT
CDR3aa: CASSYSIRGDYTEAFF

j_gene: TRBJ1-2
v_gene: TRBV29-1
abundance: many
d_gene: NA
CDR3nt: TGCAGCGTGGACTCAGCCCCGGGACCTAGAGCTAACTATGGCTACACCTTC
CDR3aa: CSVDSAPGPRANYGYTF

j_gene: TRBJ2-5
v_gene: TRBV12-3/TRBV12-4
abundance: many
d_gene: NA
CDR3nt: TGTGCCAGCAGTTTGGTCGGGAACACAAGGACCCAGTACTTC
CDR3aa: CASSLVGNTRTQYF

j_gene: TRBJ2-2
v_gene: TRBV12-3/TRBV12-4
abundance: few
d_gene: NA
CDR3nt: TGTGCCAGCAGTCCGGACCTTAGGTCCGGGGAGCTGTTTTTT
CDR3aa: CASSPDLRSGELFF

j_gene: TRBJ1-1
v_gene: TRBV7-2
abundance: many
d_gene: NA
CDR3nt: TGTGCCAGCAGCTTAGAAGGGCCGATTAACACTGAAGCTTTCTTT
CDR3aa: CASSLEGPINTEAFF

j_gene: TRBJ2-7
v_gene: TRBV28
abundance: NA
d_gene: TRBD2
CDR3nt: TGTGCCAGCAGCTCTAGCGGGGGCCCGACCTACGAGCAGTACTTC
CDR3aa: CASSSSGGPTYEQYF

j_gene: TRBJ1-1
v_gene: TRBV12-3/TRBV12-4
abundance: many
d_gene: NA
CDR3nt: TGTGCCAGCAGTTTCCAGGAGACGAACACTGAAGCTTTCTTT
CDR3aa: CASSFQETNTEAFF

j_gene: TRBJ2-3
v_gene: TRBV2
abundance: NA
d_gene: TRBD1
CDR3nt: TGTGCCAGCAGCCTTCCCGGGACAGTCCAAGATACGCAGTATTTT
CDR3aa: CASSLPGTVQDTQYF

j_gene: TRBJ1-1
v_gene: TRBV6-1
abundance: NA
d_gene: NA
CDR3nt: TGTGCCAGCAGTGCCGGAGGGGCGGTTGAAGCTTTCTTT
CDR3aa: CASSAGGAVEAFF

j_gene: TRBJ2-5
v_gene: TRBV5-1
abundance: NA
d_gene: NA
CDR3nt: TGCGCCAGCAGCTTCAGGAGGTACCAAGAGACCCAGTACTTC
CDR3aa: CASSFRRYQETQYF

j_gene: TRBJ2-7
v_gene: TRBV28
abundance: many
d_gene: TRBD1
CDR3nt: TGTGCCAGCAGGACCGGGACAGGGTATGTCGGCGAGCAGTACTTC
CDR3aa: CASRTGTGYVGEQYF

j_gene: TRBJ2-7
v_gene: TRBV11-2
abundance: many
d_gene: TRBD2
CDR3nt: TGTGCCAGCAGGACCCCAGCAAGCGGGGGGGCCTACGAGCAGTACTTC
CDR3aa: CASRTPASGGAYEQYF

j_gene: TRBJ1-2
v_gene: TRBV13
abundance: few
d_gene: TRBD1
CDR3nt: TGTGCCAGCAGCTCCTGGACAGGGCATGGCTACACCTTC
CDR3aa: CASSSWTGHGYTF

j_gene: TRBJ1-2
v_gene: TRBV28
abundance: many
d_gene: TRBD1
CDR3nt: TGTGCCAGCAGCTCCGGACAGGGCAATGGCTACACCTTC
CDR3aa: CASSSGQGNGYTF

j_gene: TRBJ1-2
v_gene: TRBV12-3/TRBV12-4
abundance: many
d_gene: TRBD1
CDR3nt: TGTGCCAGCAGGCGGGCAGGGGGCGTTGGGGGCTACACCTTC
CDR3aa: CASRRAGGVGGYTF

j_gene: TRBJ2-2
v_gene: TRBV5-1
abundance: NA
d_gene: NA
CDR3nt: TGCGCCAGCAGCCCCCAGCAGGGTCGCACCGGGGAGCTGTTTTTT
CDR3aa: CASSPQQGRTGELFF

j_gene: TRBJ2-6
v_gene: TRBV12-3/TRBV12-4
abundance: few
d_gene: TRBD1
CDR3nt: TGTGCCAGCCTAACCCCAACCGGGACAGGGGGCTATTTGAGATCTGGGGCCAACGTCCTGACTTTC
CDR3aa: CASLTPTGTGGYLRSGANVLTF

j_gene: TRBJ1-4
v_gene: TRBV29-1
abundance: many
d_gene: TRBD1
CDR3nt: TGCAGCGTTAGTCGGGACAGGTCCTATGAAAAACTGTTTTTT
CDR3aa: CSVSRDRSYEKLFF

j_gene: TRBJ1-2
v_gene: TRBV27
abundance: few
d_gene: NA
CDR3nt: TGTGCCAGCAGCCCTAAGACAGTTGGCTATGGCTACACCTTC
CDR3aa: CASSPKTVGYGYTF

j_gene: TRBJ1-5
v_gene: TRBV24-1
abundance: many
d_gene: TRBD1
CDR3nt: TGTGCCACCAGCGGGGGACAGGGACAGCCCCAGCATTTT
CDR3aa: CATSGGQGQPQHF

j_gene: TRBJ1-2
v_gene: TRBV19
abundance: NA
d_gene: NA
CDR3nt: TGTGCCAGTATCACCCGCCCGAGGGGCTATGGCTACACCTTC
CDR3aa: CASITRPRGYGYTF

j_gene: TRBJ1-5
v_gene: TRBV6-1
abundance: few
d_gene: TRBD1
CDR3nt: TGTGCCAGCGGAGACCTAACAGGGGCGATTAGTCAGCCCCAGCATTTT
CDR3aa: CASGDLTGAISQPQHF

j_gene: TRBJ2-2
v_gene: TRBV19
abundance: NA
d_gene: NA
CDR3nt: TGTGCCAGTAGTACCCGGACAAAAAACACCGGGGAGCTGTTTTTT
CDR3aa: CASSTRTKNTGELFF

j_gene: TRBJ2-5
v_gene: TRBV11-2
abundance: NA
d_gene: TRBD2
CDR3nt: TGTGCCAGCAGCTCCCCGGAAACGGGGGGACCCCCAGAGACCCAGTACTTC
CDR3aa: CASSSPETGGPPETQYF

j_gene: TRBJ2-5
v_gene: TRBV28
abundance: many
d_gene: NA
CDR3nt: TGTGCCAGCCAAAACACAGGAGGGTACCAAGAGACCCAGTACTTC
CDR3aa: CASQNTGGYQETQYF

j_gene: TRBJ1-1
v_gene: TRBV19
abundance: many
d_gene: TRBD1
CDR3nt: TGTGCCACTATAAAGACAGGGGGTAACACTGAAGCTTTCTTT
CDR3aa: CATIKTGGNTEAFF

j_gene: TRBJ2-3
v_gene: TRBV5-1
abundance: NA
d_gene: NA
CDR3nt: TGCGCCAGCAGCTCGGACCCGAATGGAAATACGCAGTATTTT
CDR3aa: CASSSDPNGNTQYF

j_gene: TRBJ1-5
v_gene: TRBV6-1
abundance: many
d_gene: NA
CDR3nt: TGTGCCACCCTCCCAAGGGCTGGGCGCAATCAGCCCCAGCATTTT
CDR3aa: CATLPRAGRNQPQHF

j_gene: TRBJ2-5
v_gene: TRBV18
abundance: NA
d_gene: NA
CDR3nt: TGTGCCAGCTCACCCCTCCAGGAGACCCAGTACTTC
CDR3aa: CASSPLQETQYF

j_gene: TRBJ1-5
v_gene: TRBV6-1
abundance: many
d_gene: NA
CDR3nt: TGTGCCAGCAGTCCAGTCGGCCAGCCCCAGCATTTT
CDR3aa: CASSPVGQPQHF

j_gene: TRBJ1-1
v_gene: TRBV11-2
abundance: many
d_gene: NA
CDR3nt: TGTGCCAGCAGCCAGGGGCGGGGGTTCACTGAAGCTTTCTTT
CDR3aa: CASSQGRGFTEAFF